What follows are 11 T cell receptor beta chains derived from one specimen sequenced in a study of cytomegalovirus exposure and HLA in healthy donors. The PCR used 60 Vbeta and 13 Jbeta primers. The repertoire was sequenced with immunoSEQ multiplex PCR; TCRdb's copy has only in-frame clones and lacks some. This table holds 100,000 to 150,000 clones, more than 65% found once. The sequenced sample was PBMCs. These receptors all stem from a woman aged 55-70 years in good health and CMV-seropositive.

CDR3 coding DNA: TGTGCCAGCAGCCCCCCAAGGGTGAGGGTTGATGGCTACACCTTC. This translates into CASSPPRVRVDGYTF. The J gene is TRBJ1-2, the V gene TRBV14; D remains ambiguous. The V end was cut by 4 bases, the J end by 6 bases, with 18 bases between. CDR1 and CDR2 (germline): SGHDN, FVKESK. This CDR3 is built from 15 residues.

This chain connects TRBV5-1 to TRBJ2-1, with TRBD2 as a possible D gene (6 bases). With 5 bases removed from V and 5 bases from J, the gap between germline ends came to 20 bases. The CDR3 has 16 amino acids. Germline CDR1 SGHRS, CDR2 YFSETQ. CDR3 in amino acids: CASRVLADRGNNEQFF. Here the CDR3 DNA reads TGCGCCAGCAGGGTCTTAGCTGACCGCGGGAACAATGAGCAGTTCTTC.

The rearrangement joins TRBV10-1 to TRBJ1-5; D is unclear. CDR3 length: 13 amino acids. Germline V lookup: CDR1 WNHNN, CDR2 SYGVQD (reference sequence). Trimming left V 8 bases short and J 4 bases short, with 12 bases between. CDR3 loop: CASSMGLNQPQHF. The CDR3 DNA sequence: TGCGCCAGCTCCATGGGCCTGAATCAGCCCCAGCATTTT.

The chain joins TRBV5-1 to TRBJ1-6, with D perhaps TRBD1 (6 bases). This CDR3 has 12 residues. V lost 4 bases and J lost 7, with 6 bases in between. Germline lookup yields CDR1 SGHRS and CDR2 YFSETQ. CDR3 nucleotides: TGCGCCAGCAGCGGACAGAATTCACCCCTCCACTTT. It is translated as CASSGQNSPLHF.

The chain uses TRBV7-9 and TRBJ1-5, with 7 bases matching TRBD1. The CDR3 extends over 14 amino acids. Germline V lookup: CDR1 SEHNR, CDR2 FQNEAQ (reference sequence). J was trimmed by 6 bases and V by 0 bases; bases with no gene match: 2. In DNA form, the CDR3 reads TGTGCCAGCAGCTTAGCAGGGGGCCTTCAGCCCCAGCATTTT. Amino acids: CASSLAGGLQPQHF. Looking up the rest from reference TRBV7-9 and TRBJ1-5 gives the full variable domain: DTGVSQNPRHKITKRGQNVTFRCDPISEHNRLYWYRQTLGQGPEFLTYFQNEAQLEKSRLLSDRFSAERPKGSFSTLEIQRTEQGDSAMYLCASSLAGGLQPQHFGDGTRLSIL.

This chain joins TRBV9 and TRBJ2-7; unclear D gene. Germline CDR1 SGDLS, CDR2 YYNGEE. V was shortened by 4 bases and J by 7 bases, with 9 bases between the two germline ends. The CDR3 length is 11 residues. CDR3 bases: TGTGCCAGCAGCACTCACGGTGAGCAGTACTTC. Its translation is CASSTHGEQYF.

V usage is TRBV9 and J usage is TRBJ1-6, with D possibly matching TRBD1 (5 bases). This CDR3 has 14 residues. V was shortened by 0 bases and J by 8 bases, with 9 bases between the two germline ends. CDR1 SGDLS and CDR2 YYNGEE come from the germline V gene. The DNA for the CDR3 is TGTGCCAGCAGCGTAGCCGGGGGATATTCACCCCTCCACTTT. As protein: CASSVAGGYSPLHF.

This rearrangement joins TRBV5-1 to TRBJ2-3; a weak D match, TRBD2 (6 bases). The CDR3 totals 14 residues. Germline CDR1 is SGHRS and CDR2 is YFSETQ. Deletions cut 0 bases from V and 4 bases from J, with 9 bases between. DNA for the CDR3: TGCGCCAGCAGCTTGGAGTCGGGGGCAGATACGCAGTATTTT. Protein product: CASSLESGADTQYF.

The chain has TRBV10-1 and TRBJ1-1, with TRBD1 matching over 8 bases. This CDR3 spans 14 amino acids. Germline V gives CDR1 WNHNN, CDR2 SYGVQD (reference sequence). V trimming: 5 bases; J trimming: 6 bases; junction bases outside the gene matches: 8. The CDR3 coding sequence is TGCGCCAGCAGTCCGGGCAGGGGGCTCGCTGAAGCTTTCTTT. This sequence encodes CASSPGRGLAEAFF.

The chain has TRBV5-6 and TRBJ2-5, with D perhaps matching TRBD2 (6 bases). Germline V gives CDR1 SGHDT, CDR2 YYEEEE. The CDR3 consists of 13 residues. Trimming cost V 0 bases and J 5 bases, with 8 bases left between them. The CDR3 DNA follows: TGTGCCAGCAGCTTGGGAAGCGGGGAGACCCAGTACTTC. Its translation is CASSLGSGETQYF.

The sample holds one count of this clone. V gene TRBV7-9 combines with J gene TRBJ1-5; D is undetermined. CDR3 size: 14 residues. Germline lookup yields CDR1 SEHNR and CDR2 FQNEAQ (reference sequence). Trimming stripped 6 bases from V and 0 bases from J, with 9 bases between. The DNA for the CDR3 is TGTGCCAGCAGTTCGGGGTATAGCAATCAGCCCCAGCATTTT. Translated, it gives CASSSGYSNQPQHF.